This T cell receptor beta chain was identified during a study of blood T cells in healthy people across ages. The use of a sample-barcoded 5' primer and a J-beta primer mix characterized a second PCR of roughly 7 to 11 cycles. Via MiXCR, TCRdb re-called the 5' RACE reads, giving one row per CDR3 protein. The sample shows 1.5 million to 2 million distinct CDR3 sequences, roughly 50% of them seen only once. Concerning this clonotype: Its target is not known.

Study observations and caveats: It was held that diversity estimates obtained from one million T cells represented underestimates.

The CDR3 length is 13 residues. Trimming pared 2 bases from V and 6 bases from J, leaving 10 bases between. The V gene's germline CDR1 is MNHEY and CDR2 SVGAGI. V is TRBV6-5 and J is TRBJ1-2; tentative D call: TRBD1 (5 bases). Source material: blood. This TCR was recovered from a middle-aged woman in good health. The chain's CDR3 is CASSYEGYDGYTF. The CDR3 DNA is TGTGCCAGCAGTTACGAGGGGTATGATGGCTACACCTTC.